The 5 T cell receptor beta chains reported below all come from one sample, sequenced in a study of blood T cell repertoires in COVID-19. This table comes from immunoSEQ multiplex PCR, and its TCRdb copy is limited to in-frame clones, with some not included. The sample has around 170,000 clones, 70% to 90% seen once. Sequenced sample: peripheral blood. Receptors were obtained from a man younger than 35 who had recovered from COVID-19.

The chain couples TRBV6-5 to TRBJ1-1, with D possibly matching TRBD1 (6 bases). V shed 8 bases and J shed 4 bases, with 8 bases lying between them. There are 11 residues in the CDR3. Germline V gene lookup returns CDR1 MNHEY and CDR2 SVGAGI. DNA for the CDR3: TGTGCCAGCGCCAGGGGCACTGAAGCTTTCTTT. This gives the protein CASARGTEAFF.

This chain links TRBV10-3 with TRBJ2-6, with D unresolved. Per germline, CDR1 ENHRY and CDR2 SYGVKD. Trimming removed 1 base at V and 0 bases at J, with 10 bases between. There are 17 residues in the CDR3. The DNA of the CDR3 is TGTGCCATCAGTGAGTACAGACGAAACTCTGGGGCCAACGTCCTGACTTTC. It codes for CAISEYRRNSGANVLTF.

The chain carries TRBV2 and TRBJ1-1; no firm D call. V was pared by 10 bases and J by 4 bases, with 13 bases between. Germline assignment: CDR1 SNHLY and CDR2 FYNNEI. This CDR3 is 12 amino acids long. The CDR3 DNA is TGTGCCAACTCGGCAGGTATCACTGAAGCTTTCTTT. It yields the protein CANSAGITEAFF.

The rearrangement links TRBV18 to TRBJ2-2; TRBD1 aligns across 7 bases. The CDR3 sequence is 14 residues long. The V gene end was trimmed by 7 bases and the J gene end by 2 bases; junction bases not matched to a gene: 4. The germline CDR1 and CDR2 sequences are KGHSH and LQKENI. As DNA, the CDR3 is TGTGCCAGCTTGCGACAGGGCAACACCGGGGAGCTGTTTTTT. Its translation is CASLRQGNTGELFF.

The J gene is TRBJ1-1, the V gene TRBV29-1; D gene unclear. This CDR3 has 12 amino acids. V lost 7 bases, J lost 4 bases, and 13 bases lay in between. The germline gives CDR1 SQVTM, CDR2 ANQGSEA. The CDR3 protein is CSAKSDFTEAFF. As DNA, the CDR3 is TGCAGCGCCAAGTCGGACTTCACTGAAGCTTTCTTT.